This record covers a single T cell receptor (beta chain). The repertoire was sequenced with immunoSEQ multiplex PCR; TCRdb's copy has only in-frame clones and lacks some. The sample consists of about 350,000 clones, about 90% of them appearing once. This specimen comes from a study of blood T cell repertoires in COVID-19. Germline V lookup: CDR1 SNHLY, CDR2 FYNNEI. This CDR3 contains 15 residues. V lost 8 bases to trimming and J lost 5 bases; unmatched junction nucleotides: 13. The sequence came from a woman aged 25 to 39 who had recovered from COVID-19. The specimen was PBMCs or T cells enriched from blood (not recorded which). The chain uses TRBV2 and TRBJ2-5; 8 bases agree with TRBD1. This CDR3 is CASARQGTGGETQYF. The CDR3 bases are TGTGCCAGCGCGAGACAGGGAACAGGGGGGGAGACCCAGTACTTC.